Presented here are 21 T cell receptor beta chains from one specimen sequenced in a study of blood T cell repertoires in COVID-19. Method: immunoSEQ multiplex PCR; TCRdb's copy keeps in-frame clones and lacks some. The sample contains under 300,000 clones, 90% of which appear only once. Sequencing input: peripheral blood. The receptor set was obtained from a woman aged 55-69 years with COVID-19, enrolled during active disease.

V and J are TRBV6-5 and TRBJ1-1; 8 bases match TRBD1. Trimming at V came to 2 bases and at J to 5 bases, leaving 10 bases not matched to a gene. Germline CDR1 reads MNHEY; CDR2 reads SVGAGI. The CDR3 length is 16 residues. The CDR3 region is CASSYLTSQGGTEAFF. In DNA, the CDR3 is TGTGCCAGCAGTTACCTCACGTCACAGGGGGGAACTGAAGCTTTCTTT.

The chain employs TRBV19 and TRBJ2-5; D might be TRBD2 (6 bases). The germline CDR1 and CDR2 sequences are LNHDA and SQIVND (reference sequence). CDR3 length equals 13 residues. Trimming took off 10 bases at V and 1 base at J, with 13 bases between the two ends. The CDR3 sequence is CATSRGAQETQYF. The CDR3 region has the DNA TGTGCCACCTCTCGCGGGGCCCAAGAGACCCAGTACTTC.

The rearrangement links TRBV5-6 to TRBJ2-1; 8 nucleotides align to TRBD2. The CDR3 covers 16 residues. From germline, CDR1 is SGHDT and CDR2 YYEEEE. V was clipped by 4 bases and J by 2 bases; unmatched bases: 8. As DNA, the CDR3 is TGTGCCAGCAGCACCGTAGCGGGGACCACCTACAATGAGCAGTTCTTC. The encoded protein is CASSTVAGTTYNEQFF. Full variable domain (missing parts from reference TRBV5-6 and TRBJ2-1): DAGVTQSPTHLIKTRGQQVTLRCSPKSGHDTVSWYQQALGQGPQFIFQYYEEEERQRGNFPDRFSGHQFPNYSSELNVNALLLGDSALYLCASSTVAGTTYNEQFFGPGTRLTVL.

This sequence joins TRBV12-3 or TRBV12-4 and TRBJ1-2, with 7 nucleotides matching TRBD1. This CDR3 spans 13 amino acids. With 3 bases clipped from V and 8 bases from J, the junction kept 6 bases outside the gene matches. Written as DNA, the CDR3 is TGTGCCAGCAGTTTTGACAGGGTGGGAGGCTACACCTTC. Amino acid sequence: CASSFDRVGGYTF.

The V and J genes are TRBV27 and TRBJ2-2; 9 bases match TRBD2. The trim removed 7 bases at V and 2 bases at J, leaving 8 bases unmatched. The CDR3 covers 16 residues. Germline CDR1 reads MNHEY; CDR2 reads SMNVEV (reference sequence). CDR3 sequence reads: CASTPQTSGNTGELFF. The DNA of the CDR3 is TGTGCCAGCACCCCACAGACTAGCGGAAACACCGGGGAGCTGTTTTTT.

CDR3 nucleotides: TGCGCCAGCAGCATGGACGGTAGCAATCAGCCCCAGCATTTT. Translated, it gives CASSMDGSNQPQHF. The chain employs TRBV5-1 and TRBJ1-5, with unresolved D. V lost 4 bases to trimming and J lost 0 bases, with 8 bases between them. Germline V gene sequence: CDR1 SGHRS, CDR2 YFSETQ. This CDR3 is 14 amino acids long.

This clone has a single count. This chain links TRBV6-5 with TRBJ2-1, with D perhaps matching TRBD1 (5 bases). CDR1 MNHEY and CDR2 SVGAGI come from the germline V gene. V gave up 2 bases and J gave up 4 bases, with 15 bases separating them. CDR3 size: 16 residues. CDR3 protein: CASSYEAGSRYNEQFF. CDR3 sequence (DNA): TGTGCCAGCAGTTACGAGGCAGGGTCCCGATACAATGAGCAGTTCTTC.

The rearrangement links TRBV5-1 to TRBJ2-7; tentatively, D is TRBD1 (6 bases). Looked up from germline, CDR1 is SGHRS and CDR2 is YFSETQ. Trimming pared 4 bases from V and 2 bases from J, leaving 16 bases between. The CDR3 consists of 15 residues. The CDR3 nucleotides are TGCGCCAGCAGCCAACAACAGGGAGCCACCTACGAGCAGTACTTC. Translated: CASSQQQGATYEQYF.

The V gene is TRBV7-2, the J gene TRBJ1-6, with 8 nucleotides matching TRBD1. Looked up from germline, CDR1 is SGHTA and CDR2 is FQGNSA. CDR3 length: 16 amino acids. The ends lost 5 bases at V and 8 bases at J; junction bases unmatched: 11. The CDR3 DNA reads as TGTGCCAGCAGCCAACGAAAAGACAGGGGTGATTCACCCCTCCACTTT. This encodes CASSQRKDRGDSPLHF.

The genes are TRBV6-5 and TRBJ1-2; D is unclear. This CDR3 has 15 amino acids. Trimming pared 2 bases from V and 2 bases from J, leaving 12 bases between. Germline V lookup: CDR1 MNHEY, CDR2 SVGAGI. The CDR3, as DNA: TGTGCCAGCAGTTACAGGGTCCGGGAGAACTATGGCTACACCTTC. Amino acids: CASSYRVRENYGYTF.

The chain employs TRBV5-1 and TRBJ2-5, with D possibly matching TRBD2 (6 bases). CDR3 length equals 14 residues. CDR1 is SGHRS and CDR2 is YFSETQ in the germline V gene. The V and J ends lost 1 base and 5 bases respectively, with 12 bases between them. Written as DNA, the CDR3 is TGCGCCAGCAGCTTGAGCCGGAGGGAGGAGACCCAGTACTTC. Translation: CASSLSRREETQYF. Using reference TRBV5-1 and TRBJ2-5 for the parts outside the CDR3, the full variable domain is KAGVTQTPRYLIKTRGQQVTLSCSPISGHRSVSWYQQTPGQGLQFLFEYFSETQRNKGNFPGRFSGRQFSNSRSEMNVSTLELGDSALYLCASSLSRREETQYFGPGTRLLVL.

V and J are TRBV3-1 (or the pseudogene TRBV3-2) and TRBJ2-5, with D possibly matching TRBD2 (6 bases). V lost 0 bases and J lost 11, with 10 bases in between. The CDR3 extends over 12 amino acids. Germline assignment: CDR1 LGHDT and CDR2 YNNKEL (reference sequence). The DNA of the CDR3 is TGTGCCAGCAGCCAAGAAGGCGGGAAGCAGTACTTC. It specifies CASSQEGGKQYF.

This chain joins TRBV27 and TRBJ2-7; tentative D call: TRBD1 (5 bases). CDR3 size: 14 residues. Between the trimmed V and J ends, which lost 0 bases and 5 bases, there was a span of 11 bases. The V gene's germline CDR1 is MNHEY and CDR2 SMNVEV (reference sequence). In nucleotides, the CDR3 is TGTGCCAGCAGTTTATCGCCCAGGGTCAACGAGCAGTACTTC. Its translation is CASSLSPRVNEQYF.

The chain uses TRBV6-5 and TRBJ1-1, with TRBD1 as a possible D gene (5 bases). The germline V gene encodes CDR1 MNHEY and CDR2 SVGAGI. Trimming took 0 bases from V and 10 from J, leaving 21 bases between them. This CDR3 comprises 16 residues. In nucleotides, the CDR3 is TGTGCCAGCAGTTACTCGAGATCCTACGGGACTTCCCGAGCTTTCTTT. The encoded protein is CASSYSRSYGTSRAFF.

V gene TRBV5-4 combines with J gene TRBJ1-2; 9 bases agree with TRBD1. Per the germline V gene, CDR1 is SGHNT and CDR2 is YYREEE (reference sequence). This CDR3 is 15 amino acids long. Trimming removed 2 bases from V and 4 bases from J; junction bases left unmatched: 6. The CDR3 nucleotides read TGTGCCAGCAGCTTAACAGGGGGCGCGGGCTATGGCTACACCTTC. It yields the protein CASSLTGGAGYGYTF.

The chain joins TRBV5-1 to TRBJ2-1, with D tentatively TRBD2 (6 bases). Deletions cut 4 bases from V and 0 bases from J, with 11 bases between. From germline, CDR1 is SGHRS and CDR2 YFSETQ. The CDR3 is 15 residues long. The CDR3 spells CASSLLAVSYNEQFF. The CDR3 coding sequence is TGCGCCAGCAGCCTTTTAGCGGTCTCCTACAATGAGCAGTTCTTC. Full variable domain (rest looked up from reference TRBV5-1 and TRBJ2-1): KAGVTQTPRYLIKTRGQQVTLSCSPISGHRSVSWYQQTPGQGLQFLFEYFSETQRNKGNFPGRFSGRQFSNSRSEMNVSTLELGDSALYLCASSLLAVSYNEQFFGPGTRLTVL.

The V and J genes are TRBV19 and TRBJ1-3; D gene unclear. Germline values: CDR1 LNHDA, CDR2 SQIVND (reference sequence). V was clipped by 8 bases and J by 0 bases, with 8 bases between them. This CDR3 is built from 13 residues. This CDR3 is CASSGSSGNTIYF. CDR3 coding DNA: TGTGCCAGTTCCGGGAGCTCTGGAAACACCATATATTTT. The full variable domain, rest sourced from reference TRBV19 and TRBJ1-3, is DGGITQSPKYLFRKEGQNVTLSCEQNLNHDAMYWYRQDPGQGLRLIYYSQIVNDFQKGDIAEGYSVSREKKESFPLTVTSAQKNPTAFYLCASSGSSGNTIYFGEGSWLTVV.

This clone was detected only once. The CDR3 DNA is TGCGCCAGCAGCCAAGATCCCCGGACAGGGGATTATAGCAATCAGCCCCAGCATTTT. Protein sequence: CASSQDPRTGDYSNQPQHF. The chain links TRBV4-1 to TRBJ1-5; 9 bases map to TRBD1. Germline V gives CDR1 MGHRA, CDR2 YSYEKL. The V and J ends lost 0 bases and 0 bases, in that order; junction bases with no gene match: 9. CDR3 length: 19 residues.

The chain recombines TRBV19 with TRBJ2-3, with 10 bases aligning to TRBD2. V lost 3 bases, J lost 0 bases, and 9 bases stayed unmatched. Germline V lookup: CDR1 LNHDA, CDR2 SQIVND (reference sequence). This CDR3 contains 18 residues. The CDR3 reads CASSMASGGSTSTDTQYF. The DNA for the CDR3 is TGTGCCAGTAGTATGGCTAGCGGGGGATCTACTAGCACAGATACGCAGTATTTT. Full variable domain (remainder filled in from reference TRBV19 and TRBJ2-3): DGGITQSPKYLFRKEGQNVTLSCEQNLNHDAMYWYRQDPGQGLRLIYYSQIVNDFQKGDIAEGYSVSREKKESFPLTVTSAQKNPTAFYLCASSMASGGSTSTDTQYFGPGTRLTVL.

This chain uses TRBV19 with TRBJ2-4; D possibly corresponds to TRBD2 (6 bases). Germline CDR1 and CDR2: LNHDA and SQIVND (reference sequence). The CDR3 length is 15 residues. V was pared by 4 bases and J by 7 bases, with 17 bases between. The CDR3 loop reads CASSNSIAGRNIQYF. The DNA of the CDR3 is TGTGCCAGTAGTAACTCCATAGCAGGGAGGAACATTCAGTACTTC.

The chain joins TRBV5-8 to TRBJ1-5; D unresolved. The CDR3 extends over 14 amino acids. V was pared by 4 bases and J by 7 bases, with 15 bases between. Germline-derived CDR1 and CDR2 are SGHTS and YDEGEE. DNA for the CDR3: TGTGCCAGCAGCGAGCAGGAGGTGGAACAGCCCCAGCATTTT. It yields the protein CASSEQEVEQPQHF.